The clone carrying this T cell receptor (beta chain) was counted once. No antigen is known for it. The sample has other DNA sequences that encode this CDR3 too. The CDR3 has 14 residues. Trimming stripped 1 base from V and 8 bases from J, with 11 bases between. Per germline, CDR1 SGHTA and CDR2 FQGNSA. These data are taken from a study of shared clonotypes between healthy human individuals. Study-level results: Apart from blood, nothing was sampled; tissue repertoires likely differ.

Data came from immunoSEQ multiplex PCR; TCRdb stores just in-frame clones and leaves some out. This table holds 2 million to 3 million clones, roughly 92% found once. J is TRBJ1-4 and V is TRBV7-2; D gene uncertain. What was sequenced was naive CD4+ T cells sorted from blood. Stated subset: CD45RA+ positively selected. The source of this sequence is a man aged 18 to 29 in good health. The CDR3: CASSLGGLGEKLFF. The CDR3 bases are TGTGCCAGCAGCTTAGGAGGGCTAGGCGAAAAACTGTTTTTT.